This TCR beta chain was sequenced in a study of shared clonotypes between healthy human individuals. Overall study context: Each donor had three CD4 naive, three CD4 memory, two CD8 naive and one CD8 memory plate.

Authors' processing steps: Junction-only sequences without quality scores came from ImmunoSEQ, so filtering differed. Libraries were prepared by immunoSEQ multiplex PCR; TCRdb keeps only in-frame clonotypes and omits some of them. Clone size and the V and J calls come from that table; the DNA yielded D and trimming. The sample gives around 1,900,000 clones, 85% to 95% of which show up once; under 2% is in the top ten. The naive CD8 subset, CD45RO-negative cells positively selected for CCR7, excluded terminally differentiated effector memory CD45RA+ cells. Study-wide findings and caveats: About 5% of naive CD4 clonotypes were shared across four donors. The small donor group covered limited genetic and exposure diversity.

The table lists this clone with a count of one. The antigen is unknown. CDR1 MNHEY and CDR2 SMNVEV come from the germline V gene (reference sequence). Between the trimmed V and J ends, which lost 5 bases and 2 bases, there was a span of 13 bases. The CDR3 extends over 15 amino acids. The J gene is TRBJ2-1, the V gene TRBV27; D may be TRBD1 or TRBD2 (5 bases each). This clonotype was sampled from a man in his late teens or twenties in good health. Some clones in this sample may be carry-over from other donors' samples. What was sequenced was naive CD8+ T cells from PBMCs. CDR3 nucleotide sequence: TGTGCCAGCAGTAACCGGGACCGCACCTACAATGAGCAGTTCTTC. It is translated as CASSNRDRTYNEQFF.